This T cell receptor (beta chain) was found in a study of OX40 agonist ivuxolimab in advanced cancers. Overall study: Each patient was given ivuxolimab into a vein every 2 weeks, at 0.01 to 10 mg/kg. Among those treated, three patients had partial responses, one with hepatocellular carcinoma and two with cutaneous melanoma.

Clones were sequenced by immunoSEQ multiplex PCR, and TCRdb holds only the in-frame ones, with some missing. The repertoire holds approximately 23,000 clones, with roughly 90% as singletons. The germline V gene has CDR1 MNHEY and CDR2 SMNVEV (reference sequence). Deletions cut 0 bases from V and 3 bases from J, with 11 bases between. CDR3 length equals 15 residues. The clonotype originates from an adult with an advanced solid tumor such as melanoma, head and neck, liver or kidney cancer. The rearrangement links TRBV27 to TRBJ1-1; D may be TRBD1 (5 bases). The sequencing used CD4+ or CD8+ T cells sorted from blood, collected in a trial of the OX40 agonist ivuxolimab. CDR3 in amino acids: CASSLSPRGDTEAFF. The CDR3 DNA reads TGTGCCAGCAGTTTATCTCCTCGGGGGGACACTGAAGCTTTCTTT.